These 12 T cell receptor beta chains were all obtained from the same sample, sequenced in a study of identical twins. TCRdb re-called the 5' RACE reads through MiXCR, storing one row per CDR3 protein. In the table there are about 470,000 distinct CDR3 sequences, more than 20% of which are singletons. These data were also filed under a second study, of T cells expressing NK-cell markers.

Sequencing was performed on CD4+ T cells sorted from blood. These TCRs come from a woman aged 18 to 35 in good health.

This clonotype was detected a few times. The chain links TRBV6-1 to TRBJ2-3; D not resolved. The ends were cut back, 6 bases at V and 2 bases at J, with 12 bases in the middle. The CDR3 runs to 14 residues. Germline V gene data show CDR1 as MNHNS and CDR2 as SASEGT. The CDR3 DNA sequence: TGTGCCAGCAGCCAAAGCAGTTACACAGATACGCAGTATTTT. Translation gives CASSQSSYTDTQYF.

This clonotype was observed a few times. The rearrangement links TRBV12-3 or TRBV12-4 to TRBJ2-3; 10 bases map to TRBD1. The CDR3 loop spans 14 amino acids. Trimming cost V 7 bases and J 3 bases; bases outside gene matches: 4. CDR3 loop: CASTRGQGTDTQYF. Here the CDR3 DNA reads TGTGCCAGCACTAGGGGACAGGGGACAGATACGCAGTATTTT.

This clonotype turned up a few times. The chain is built from TRBV3-1 and TRBJ1-2, with D unclear. Germline values: CDR1 LGHDT, CDR2 YNNKEL (reference sequence). The CDR3 runs to 12 residues. Between the trimmed V and J ends, which lost 3 bases and 11 bases, there was a span of 13 bases. The CDR3 DNA follows: TGTGCCAGCAGCCACCAAAAATCGAGGTACACCTTC. It encodes CASSHQKSRYTF.

The sample holds a few counts of this clonotype. This chain joins TRBV12-3 or TRBV12-4 and TRBJ2-3; TRBD2 agrees at 8 bases. The CDR3 consists of 15 residues. V lost 3 bases to trimming and J lost 5 bases; unmatched junction nucleotides: 7. CDR3 nucleotides: TGTGCCAGCAGTTTTTCCCACGGGGGGGAAGATACGCAGTATTTT. This gives the protein CASSFSHGGEDTQYF.

The rearrangement links TRBV7-2 to TRBJ2-7; 11 bases agree with TRBD1. V lost 4 bases to trimming and J lost 3 bases; unmatched junction nucleotides: 5. Germline CDR1 is SGHTA and CDR2 is FQGNSA. CDR3 length: 15 amino acids. The CDR3 here is CASSSRTGGYYEQYF. The CDR3 DNA reads TGTGCCAGCAGCTCACGGACAGGGGGCTACTACGAGCAGTACTTC.

The V gene is TRBV4-2, the J gene TRBJ1-1; D gene ambiguous. Germline CDR1 reads LGHNA; CDR2 reads YNFKEQ. The CDR3 consists of 13 residues. Trimming pared 0 bases from V and 5 bases from J, leaving 7 bases between. The CDR3 reads CASSQEVETEAFF. The CDR3 region has the DNA TGTGCCAGCAGCCAAGAGGTGGAAACTGAAGCTTTCTTT.

The table lists this clonotype with many counts. CDR3 region: CASSSTGVRETQYF. The CDR3, as DNA: TGTGCCAGCAGCTCCACGGGGGTGAGGGAGACCCAGTACTTC. V is TRBV7-6 and J is TRBJ2-5; D is perhaps TRBD2 (6 bases). CDR3 size: 14 residues. Germline values: CDR1 SGHVS, CDR2 FNYEAQ. V lost 4 bases to trimming and J lost 5 bases, with 14 bases between them. Based on the CDR3 plus reference TRBV7-6 and TRBJ2-5, the full variable domain is GAGVSQSPRYKVTKRGQDVALRCDPISGHVSLYWYRQALGQGPEFLTYFNYEAQQDKSGLPNDRFSAERPEGSISTLTIQRTEQRDSAMYRCASSSTGVRETQYFGPGTRLLVL.

The chain joins TRBV15 to TRBJ1-1; D not resolved. The CDR3 spans 15 residues. V gave up 0 bases and J gave up 1 base, with 9 bases separating them. Germline CDR1 reads LNHNV; CDR2 reads YYDKDF (reference sequence). This CDR3 reads CATSRDQRENTEAFF. The CDR3 bases are TGTGCCACCAGCAGAGATCAGCGCGAGAACACTGAAGCTTTCTTT.

The chain is built from TRBV7-6 and TRBJ2-1, with D perhaps given as TRBD1 or TRBD2 (6 bases each). CDR3 size: 15 residues. Germline assignment: CDR1 SGHVS and CDR2 FNYEAQ. Between the trimmed V and J ends, which lost 0 bases and 4 bases, there was a span of 10 bases. The CDR3 spells CASSLAEGQYNEQFF. The CDR3 nucleotides are TGTGCCAGCAGCTTAGCGGAGGGACAATACAATGAGCAGTTCTTC.

The sample holds many counts of this clonotype. The chain combines TRBV12-3 or TRBV12-4 with TRBJ2-1, with D hard to call. This CDR3 is 12 amino acids long. The germline V and J ends were trimmed by 1 base and 9 bases, with 7 bases remaining between them. DNA of the CDR3: TGTGCCAGCAGTTTAGAAGGGTCTGAGCAGTTCTTC. It encodes CASSLEGSEQFF.

This sequence joins TRBV11-2 and TRBJ2-1; 10 bases match TRBD2. The CDR3 length is 14 residues. V was pared by 7 bases and J by 8 bases, with 8 bases of the junction left unmatched. Germline-derived CDR1 and CDR2 are SGHAT and FQNNGV. CDR3 DNA sequence: TGTGCCAGCAACCTAGCGGGAGTGTTTTATGAGCAGTTCTTC. Residues: CASNLAGVFYEQFF.

In this sample, this clonotype turned up a few times. The rearrangement links TRBV20-1 to TRBJ2-1, with 9 bases that match TRBD2. This CDR3 is 14 amino acids long. The V and J ends lost 3 bases and 7 bases, in that order; junction bases with no gene match: 7. Germline V lookup: CDR1 DFQATT, CDR2 SNEGSKA (reference sequence). Here the CDR3 reads CSASRVAGANEQFF. CDR3 bases: TGCAGTGCTAGTCGGGTAGCGGGAGCGAATGAGCAGTTCTTC.